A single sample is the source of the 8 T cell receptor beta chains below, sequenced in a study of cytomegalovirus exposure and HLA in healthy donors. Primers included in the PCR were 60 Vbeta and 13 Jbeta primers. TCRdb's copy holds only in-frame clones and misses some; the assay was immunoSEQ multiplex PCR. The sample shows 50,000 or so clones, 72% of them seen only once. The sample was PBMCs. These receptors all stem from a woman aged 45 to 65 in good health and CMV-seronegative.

The CDR3 DNA reads as TGTGCCAGCTCTCCCCTAGACGCTCGGAAGTACTTC. Protein sequence: CASSPLDARKYF. The chain recombines TRBV6-1 with TRBJ2-7; D is unresolved. Trimming left V 8 bases short and J 11 bases short, with 19 bases between. Germline CDR1 is MNHNS and CDR2 is SASEGT. The CDR3 is 12 amino acids.

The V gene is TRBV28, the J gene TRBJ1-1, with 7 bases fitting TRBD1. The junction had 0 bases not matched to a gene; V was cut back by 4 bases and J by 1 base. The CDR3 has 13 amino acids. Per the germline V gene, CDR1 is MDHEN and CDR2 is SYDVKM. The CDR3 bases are TGTGCCAGCAGTTCAGGGGGGAACACTGAAGCTTTCTTT. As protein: CASSSGGNTEAFF.

The CDR3 bases are TGTGCCAGCAGCTTGCTCAAGGGACTAGCCAAAAACATTCAGTACTTC. Protein sequence: CASSLLKGLAKNIQYF. This chain uses TRBV5-8 with TRBJ2-4, with D tentatively TRBD2 (6 bases). The CDR3 extends over 16 amino acids. CDR1 and CDR2 from the germline V gene are SGHTS and YDEGEE. V was clipped by 1 base and J by 0 bases, with 11 bases between them.

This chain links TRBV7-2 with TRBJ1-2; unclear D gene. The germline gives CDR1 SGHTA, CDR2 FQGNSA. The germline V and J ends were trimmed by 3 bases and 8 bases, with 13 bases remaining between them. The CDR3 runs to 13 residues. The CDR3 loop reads CASSLNPGGGYTF. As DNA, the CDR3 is TGTGCCAGCAGCTTGAACCCAGGTGGGGGCTACACCTTC.

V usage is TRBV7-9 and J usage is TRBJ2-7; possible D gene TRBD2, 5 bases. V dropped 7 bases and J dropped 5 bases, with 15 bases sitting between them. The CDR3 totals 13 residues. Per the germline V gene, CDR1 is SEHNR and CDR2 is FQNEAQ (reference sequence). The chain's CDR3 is CASNGGLNDEQYF. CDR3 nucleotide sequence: TGTGCCAGCAACGGAGGACTTAACGACGAGCAGTACTTC.

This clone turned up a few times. The CDR3 is CASSLAGGNGYTF. The CDR3 DNA is TGTGCCAGCAGTTTAGCAGGGGGAAATGGCTACACCTTC. This sequence joins TRBV27 and TRBJ1-2; 7 bases are a match to TRBD1. CDR1 is MNHEY, CDR2 SMNVEV, per germline (reference sequence). The CDR3 consists of 13 residues. J was trimmed by 6 bases and V by 2 bases; bases with no gene match: 3.

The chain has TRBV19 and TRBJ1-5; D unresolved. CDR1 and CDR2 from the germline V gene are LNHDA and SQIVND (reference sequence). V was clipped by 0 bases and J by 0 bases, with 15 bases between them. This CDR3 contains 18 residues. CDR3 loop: CASSIDLFFGDSNQPQHF. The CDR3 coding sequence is TGTGCCAGTAGTATAGATCTATTCTTTGGAGATAGCAATCAGCCCCAGCATTTT.

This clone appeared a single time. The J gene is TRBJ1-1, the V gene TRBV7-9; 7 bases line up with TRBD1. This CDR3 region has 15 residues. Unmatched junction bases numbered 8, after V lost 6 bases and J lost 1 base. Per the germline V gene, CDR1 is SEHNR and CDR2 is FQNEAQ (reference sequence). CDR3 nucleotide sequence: TGTGCCAGCAGAGAGAGGACAGGCGGGAACACTGAAGCTTTCTTT. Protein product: CASRERTGGNTEAFF. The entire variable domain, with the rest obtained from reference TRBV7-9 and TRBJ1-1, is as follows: DTGVSQNPRHKITKRGQNVTFRCDPISEHNRLYWYRQTLGQGPEFLTYFQNEAQLEKSRLLSDRFSAERPKGSFSTLEIQRTEQGDSAMYLCASRERTGGNTEAFFGQGTRLTVV.